Listed below are T cell receptor beta chains from one sample, sequenced in a study of T cells and Merkel cell carcinoma outcomes. TCRdb keeps only in-frame clones here, not all; method: immunoSEQ multiplex PCR. The table has about 6,000 clones, about 80% seen once. The sample comprised tumor tissue from Merkel cell carcinoma. The receptors derive from a human donor with Merkel cell carcinoma. CDR3s include the opening cysteine and the closing phenylalanine or tryptophan. The D gene is left open where the match is weak. Some rows mark clone size as missing; the rest say once, few, many or name a class of expanded clone.

CDR3nt,CDR3aa,j_gene,abundance,v_gene,d_gene
TGTGCCAGCAGTACTAGCGGCTACGAGCAGTACTTC,CASSTSGYEQYF,TRBJ2-7,NA,TRBV27,TRBD2
TGCGCCAGCAGGGGGACTAGCGGAGCCCAAGAGACCCAGTACTTC,CASRGTSGAQETQYF,TRBJ2-5,NA,TRBV10-2,TRBD2
TGTGCCAGCAGGCGGACTAGCGGGACATCCTACAATGAGCAGTTCTTC,CASRRTSGTSYNEQFF,TRBJ2-1,NA,TRBV2,TRBD2
TGTGCCAGCAGCTCCAGGGACAGGGGGCCGTACGAGCAGTACTTC,CASSSRDRGPYEQYF,TRBJ2-7,NA,TRBV11-2,TRBD1
TGTGCCAGCAGCGTCTACTCCGGGACAGCAAACCTCTATGGCTACACCTTC,CASSVYSGTANLYGYTF,TRBJ1-2,NA,TRBV28,TRBD1
TGTGCCAGCAGCTTGCAGAACACCGGGGAGCTGTTTTTT,CASSLQNTGELFF,TRBJ2-2,NA,TRBV5-4,NA
TGTGCCAGCAGTTCGCCCCTAGCGGGCCCGTACAATGAGCAGTTCTTC,CASSSPLAGPYNEQFF,TRBJ2-1,few,TRBV28,TRBD2
TGTGCCAGCAGCTCCCCGGGCGGGTGGGCGGGAGTCAGCGACGAGCAGTACTTC,CASSSPGGWAGVSDEQYF,TRBJ2-7,NA,TRBV7-9,TRBD2
TGTGCCAGTAGTATGGGTCGTAGCGGTTGGTACCAAGAGACCCAGTACTTC,CASSMGRSGWYQETQYF,TRBJ2-5,large,TRBV19,NA
TGTGCCAGCGCAGGGACTAGGATCGATGAGCAGTTCTTC,CASAGTRIDEQFF,TRBJ2-1,few,TRBV18,TRBD2
TGTGCCAGTCGACCAGGCAATCAGCCCCAGCATTTT,CASRPGNQPQHF,TRBJ1-5,NA,TRBV28,NA
TGTGCCAGTAACTTCGGGGAGAGGCAGCCCCAGCATTTT,CASNFGERQPQHF,TRBJ1-5,NA,TRBV19,NA
TGTGCCAGCTCACCTACGACAGGGGAAGAGACCCAGTACTTC,CASSPTTGEETQYF,TRBJ2-5,few,TRBV18,TRBD1
TGTGCCAGCAGCCCTCGACTAGATTGGGGGGAGCTGTTTTTT,CASSPRLDWGELFF,TRBJ2-2,NA,TRBV7-9,NA
TGTGCCAGCACTAGGCCTGGGCAGCAAATCAACAATGAGCAGTTCTTC,CASTRPGQQINNEQFF,TRBJ2-1,NA,TRBV28,NA
TGTGCCACAAAGACACAGGGGGCAGACTATGGCTACACCTTC,CATKTQGADYGYTF,TRBJ1-2,few,TRBV28,TRBD1
TGTGCCAGCAGCCAAAGGGGGGGGAGCAATCAGCCCCAGCATTTT,CASSQRGGSNQPQHF,TRBJ1-5,NA,TRBV11-1,NA
TGTGCCAGCAGCTTTGGGACAGGGGGGCACGGCATGCCCCAGCATTTT,CASSFGTGGHGMPQHF,TRBJ1-5,NA,TRBV28,TRBD1
TGTGCCAGCAGTTTAGACGGGCGGGTTGGCGAGCAGTACTTC,CASSLDGRVGEQYF,TRBJ2-7,NA,TRBV28,NA
TGTGCCAGCAGCTTAGATGCCCTAGCGGGAGTTCCCTACAATGAGCAGTTCTTC,CASSLDALAGVPYNEQFF,TRBJ2-1,few,TRBV11-2,TRBD2
TGTGCCAGCAGCGTAGTATTAGCCGGGGAGCTGTTTTTT,CASSVVLAGELFF,TRBJ2-2,NA,TRBV9,NA
TGTGCCAGCTCACTGGCACAGGGGAGTTATGGCTACACCTTC,CASSLAQGSYGYTF,TRBJ1-2,NA,TRBV18,TRBD1
TGTGCCATCAGGGAGACTAGCGCCGGGGAGCTGTTTTTT,CAIRETSAGELFF,TRBJ2-2,NA,TRBV10-3,TRBD2